Here is one T cell receptor beta chain with its context. Only in-frame clones appear in the TCRdb table, and some are missing; sequencing was by immunoSEQ multiplex PCR. The repertoire includes roughly 250,000 clones, 82% of them detected once, and about 2% sits in the top ten. V lost 2 bases, J lost 4 bases, and 9 bases stayed unmatched. The CDR3 consists of 16 residues. Germline V gives CDR1 MNHEY, CDR2 SVGEGT. This specimen belongs to a study of blood T cell repertoires in COVID-19. Study as a whole: Nucleic acid was either cDNA or gDNA, and it came from T cells, B-cell-depleted T cells, or PBMCs.

This rearrangement joins TRBV6-2 or TRBV6-3 to TRBJ1-2; TRBD1 agrees at 8 bases. The sequencing sample was made of peripheral blood. The origin of this receptor is a woman older than 75 with acute or convalescent COVID-19. The CDR3 spells CASSYTEDREPYGYTF. CDR3 nucleotides: TGTGCCAGCAGTTACACAGAGGACAGGGAACCCTATGGCTACACCTTC.